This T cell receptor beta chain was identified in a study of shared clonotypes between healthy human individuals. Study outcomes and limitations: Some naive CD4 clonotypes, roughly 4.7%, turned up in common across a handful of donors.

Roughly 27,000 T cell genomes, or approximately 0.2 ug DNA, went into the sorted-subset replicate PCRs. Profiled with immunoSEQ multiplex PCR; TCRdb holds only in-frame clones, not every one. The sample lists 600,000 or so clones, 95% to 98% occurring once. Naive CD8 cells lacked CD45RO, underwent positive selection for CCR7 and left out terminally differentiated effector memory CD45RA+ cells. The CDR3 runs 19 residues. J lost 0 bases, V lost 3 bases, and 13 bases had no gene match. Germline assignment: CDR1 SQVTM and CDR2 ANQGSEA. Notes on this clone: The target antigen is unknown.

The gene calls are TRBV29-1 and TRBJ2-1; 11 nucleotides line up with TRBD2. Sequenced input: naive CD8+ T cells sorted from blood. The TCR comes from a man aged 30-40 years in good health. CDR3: CSVEPHGTSGWGSYNEQFF. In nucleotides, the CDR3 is TGCAGCGTTGAGCCTCACGGGACTAGCGGCTGGGGCTCCTACAATGAGCAGTTCTTC.